These 30 T cell receptor beta chains were sequenced from one sample in a study of post-analysis software for immune sequencing data. Overall study results and limits: Included in a set of about five TRBV segments more frequent in patients than controls were TRBV5-6, TRBV5-1 and TRBV20-1.

The antigens these receptors bind are not known. The authors incorporated unique molecular identifiers into the TCR beta cDNA libraries. One entry per CDR3 protein, called by TCRdb with MiXCR from the PCR reads. The data show approximately 360,000 distinct CDR3 sequences, with approximately 33% seen just once and 13% held by the top ten. The sequencing input was blood. The receptors shown here come from a girl between 5 and 17 years old with multiple sclerosis.

This clonotype was observed a handful of times. The chain is built from TRBV29-1 and TRBJ2-3, with a possible D match to TRBD2 (7 bases). The germline CDR1 and CDR2 sequences are SQVTM and ANQGSEA. The CDR3 runs 14 residues. Trimming shortened V by 5 bases and J by 0 bases, and 12 bases separated the two germline ends. The DNA for the CDR3 is TGCAGCGTTACAGGGAGGGACAGCACAGATACGCAGTATTTT. Encoded protein: CSVTGRDSTDTQYF.

The rearrangement joins TRBV7-2 to TRBJ2-5; TRBD2 matches at 7 bases. The J call may be faulty, since TRBJ2-7 better matches the DNA end. Per the germline V gene, CDR1 is SGHTA and CDR2 is FQGNSA. The length of the CDR3 is 15 residues. The CDR3 DNA reads as TGTGCCAGCAGCTTGGTGGGGGGACTACAATACGAGCAGTACTTC. Amino acid sequence: CASSLVGGLQYEQYF.

The sample holds a few counts of this clonotype. The chain is built from TRBV20-1 and TRBJ1-2; no clear D gene. Trimming took off 4 bases at V and 4 bases at J, with 10 bases between the two ends. Germline assignment: CDR1 DFQATT and CDR2 SNEGSKA (reference sequence). The CDR3 consists of 12 residues. CDR3 sequence reads: CSAKATFYGYTF. The CDR3 bases are TGCAGTGCTAAAGCCACCTTCTATGGCTACACCTTC.

CDR3 nucleotide sequence: TGCAGTGCTCGGCCGACCGGGACTAGGCTCTACAATGAGCAGTTCTTC. Encoded protein: CSARPTGTRLYNEQFF. The chain joins TRBV20-1 to TRBJ2-1, with 8 positions matching TRBD2. This CDR3 region has 16 residues. Unmatched junction bases numbered 12, after V lost 5 bases and J lost 3 bases. The germline gives CDR1 DFQATT, CDR2 SNEGSKA (reference sequence).

This chain links TRBV2 with TRBJ1-1; D not resolved. V was shortened by 3 bases and J by 0 bases, with 11 bases between the two germline ends. Germline V gene lookup returns CDR1 SNHLY and CDR2 FYNNEI. CDR3 size: 15 residues. CDR3 residues: CASSEPGYVNTEAFF. Here the CDR3 DNA reads TGTGCCAGCAGTGAGCCAGGATACGTGAACACTGAAGCTTTCTTT.

This clonotype turned up a few times. The rearrangement links TRBV18 to TRBJ2-4; TRBD1 matches at 7 bases. The end of the DNA aligns better with TRBJ2-7, so the J call may be wrong. This CDR3 has 14 residues. CDR1 KGHSH and CDR2 LQKENI come from the germline V gene. Here the CDR3 reads CASSPETGPVEQYF. In DNA form, the CDR3 reads TGTGCCAGCTCACCGGAGACAGGGCCCGTCGAGCAGTACTTC.

The rearrangement joins TRBV7-2 to TRBJ2-1; 7 bases line up with TRBD1. The CDR3 is 16 residues long. Germline V CDR1 and CDR2: SGHTA, FQGNSA. With 2 bases clipped from V and 3 bases from J, the junction kept 7 bases outside the gene matches. CDR3 amino acids: CASSLSRDSVYNEQFF. CDR3 bases: TGTGCCAGCAGCTTAAGCCGGGACAGCGTCTACAATGAGCAGTTCTTC.

The chain links TRBV20-1 to TRBJ1-2; D remains unclear. The CDR3 contains 13 residues. The V end lost 3 bases, the J end lost 1 base, and 9 bases lay between the germline ends. Per germline, CDR1 DFQATT and CDR2 SNEGSKA (reference sequence). In DNA form, the CDR3 reads TGCAGTGCTAGGGAGACCTATAACTATGGCTACACCTTC. This encodes CSARETYNYGYTF.

This CDR3 reads CASSYLKGYEQYF. Here the CDR3 DNA reads TGTGCCAGCAGTTACTTGAAGGGCTACGAGCAGTACTTC. This chain links TRBV6-5 with TRBJ2-7; no clear D. The CDR3 covers 13 residues. Looked up from germline, CDR1 is MNHEY and CDR2 is SVGAGI. V was cut by 1 base and J by 3 bases, with 7 bases left in between.

This chain uses TRBV2 with TRBJ2-5, with D perhaps TRBD1 (5 bases). The CDR3 runs 13 residues. The germline CDR1 and CDR2 sequences are SNHLY and FYNNEI. The V gene lost 7 bases and the J gene lost 1 base, with 10 bases spanning the gap. The DNA of the CDR3 is TGTGCCAGCATGACAGCTACCCAAGAGACCCAGTACTTC. Encoded protein: CASMTATQETQYF.

This clonotype has only a few counts. The genes are TRBV12-3 or TRBV12-4 and TRBJ1-5; 8 bases fit TRBD1. After removal of 6 bases from V and 6 bases from J, the junction contained 7 bases not matched to a gene. The CDR3 sequence is 14 residues long. The CDR3 loop reads CASSRTGLSQPQHF. The CDR3 DNA follows: TGTGCCAGCAGCAGGACAGGGCTTAGTCAGCCCCAGCATTTT.

In its sample, this clonotype was seen once. V and J are TRBV3-1 and TRBJ1-4; possibly TRBD1 for D (5 bases). V shed 4 bases and J shed 1 base, with 19 bases lying between them. Germline CDR1 and CDR2: LGHDT and YNNKEL (reference sequence). This CDR3 has 18 amino acids. CDR3 DNA: TGTGCCAGCAGCCCGACTTCCCGGGGACGGAGAACTAATGAAAAACTGTTTTTT. It translates to CASSPTSRGRRTNEKLFF.

V usage is TRBV19 and J usage is TRBJ1-6, with D perhaps TRBD1 (5 bases). CDR1 is LNHDA and CDR2 is SQIVND in the germline V gene (reference sequence). V lost 5 bases to trimming and J lost 8 bases, with 16 bases between them. The CDR3 loop spans 15 amino acids. The CDR3 DNA reads as TGTGCCAGTAGTGGCTCCCTCTCACAGGATTCACCCCTCCACTTT. This codes for CASSGSLSQDSPLHF.

The sample holds a few counts of this clonotype. This chain joins TRBV4-1 and TRBJ1-2; perhaps TRBD1 as D (6 bases). Germline values: CDR1 MGHRA, CDR2 YSYEKL. Trimming removed 3 bases at V and 4 bases at J, with 21 bases between. The CDR3 is 17 amino acids. The CDR3 sequence: CASSQQMFGGSLYGYTF. Written as DNA, the CDR3 is TGCGCCAGCAGCCAGCAAATGTTCGGGGGCAGTCTCTATGGCTACACCTTC.

This clonotype was counted a few times. This chain connects TRBV6-5 to TRBJ2-1; the D is unclear. The CDR3 is made up of 11 amino acids. Trimming took off 8 bases at V and 10 bases at J, with 12 bases between the two ends. Germline CDR1 MNHEY, CDR2 SVGAGI. CDR3: CASRAQYEQFF. In DNA form, the CDR3 reads TGTGCCAGCCGGGCCCAATACGAGCAGTTCTTC.

The chain recombines TRBV12-3 or TRBV12-4 with TRBJ2-3; 9 positions agree with TRBD1. With 5 bases clipped from V and 5 bases from J, the junction kept 5 bases outside the gene matches. The CDR3 has 14 amino acids. The CDR3 nucleotides read TGTGCCAGCAGTCGGGACAGGGTTGGAGATACGCAGTATTTT. Protein sequence: CASSRDRVGDTQYF.

This clonotype has a handful of counts. The J gene is TRBJ1-1, the V gene TRBV7-2; D is uncertain. The CDR3 covers 12 residues. Germline values: CDR1 SGHTA, CDR2 FQGNSA. V was trimmed by 6 bases and J by 7 bases, leaving 12 bases between them. The chain's CDR3 is CASRSDRFEAFF. The CDR3 bases are TGTGCCAGCAGGTCCGATCGGTTTGAAGCTTTCTTT.

The gene calls are TRBV6-4 and TRBJ2-1; D might be TRBD1 or TRBD2, each matching 5 bases. Trimming shortened V by 5 bases and J by 4 bases, and 15 bases separated the two germline ends. The germline gives CDR1 MRHNA, CDR2 SNTAGT. The CDR3 loop spans 15 amino acids. CDR3 DNA: TGTGCCAGCAGTCAGGATCTCGAGGGGTACAATGAGCAGTTCTTC. Translation gives CASSQDLEGYNEQFF.

The chain links TRBV20-1 to TRBJ2-3, with 9 nucleotides matching TRBD2. The length of the CDR3 is 17 residues. The ends lost 0 bases at V and 2 bases at J; junction bases unmatched: 9. Per the germline V gene, CDR1 is DFQATT and CDR2 is SNEGSKA (reference sequence). CDR3 residues: CSARDVISGGSTDTQYF. CDR3 in DNA: TGCAGTGCTAGAGACGTTATTAGCGGGGGTTCCACAGATACGCAGTATTTT.

CDR3 in DNA: TGTGCCAGCAGCTTGGACGGGACTAAAACAGATACGCAGTATTTT. Translation: CASSLDGTKTDTQYF. The rearrangement uses TRBV7-2 and TRBJ2-3; 7 nucleotides align to TRBD2. V gave up 3 bases and J gave up 3 bases; unmatched junction bases: 6. Germline CDR1 SGHTA, CDR2 FQGNSA. CDR3 size: 15 residues.

This chain uses TRBV28 with TRBJ2-1; perhaps D is TRBD1 or TRBD2 (6 bases each). V dropped 6 bases and J dropped 6 bases, with 21 bases sitting between them. CDR3 length: 16 residues. Per germline, CDR1 MDHEN and CDR2 SYDVKM. The CDR3 loop reads CASSSPARGDPNEQFF. The DNA for the CDR3 is TGTGCCAGCAGCTCGCCGGCAAGGGGGGACCCCAATGAGCAGTTCTTC.

This clonotype was counted between two and nine times. V gene TRBV7-3 combines with J gene TRBJ2-5; the D is unclear. The V end was cut by 8 bases, the J end by 5 bases, with 15 bases between. Germline CDR1 and CDR2: SGHTA and FQGTGA. This CDR3 contains 13 residues. The CDR3 region is CASAPTPSETQYF. In nucleotides, the CDR3 is TGTGCCAGCGCTCCCACCCCTTCCGAGACCCAGTACTTC. Using reference TRBV7-3 and TRBJ2-5 for the parts outside the CDR3, the full variable domain is GAGVSQTPSNKVTEKGKYVELRCDPISGHTALYWYRQSLGQGPEFLIYFQGTGAADDSGLPNDRFFAVRPEGSVSTLKIQRTERGDSAVYLCASAPTPSETQYFGPGTRLLVL.

This chain joins TRBV6-1 and TRBJ1-1, with 9 bases lining up with TRBD1. CDR1 is MNHNS, CDR2 SASEGT, per germline. The CDR3 covers 14 residues. Trimming took 7 bases from V and 5 from J; bases not matched to a gene: 8. CDR3 bases: TGTGCCAGCACAAAAACAGGGGGCCAAACTGAAGCTTTCTTT. It yields the protein CASTKTGGQTEAFF.

V and J are TRBV28 and TRBJ2-7, with 8 bases that match TRBD1. With V trimmed by 6 bases and J by 5 bases, 9 bases remained unmatched. CDR3 size: 14 residues. CDR1 is MDHEN and CDR2 is SYDVKM in the germline V gene. The CDR3 spells CASRPDRGSHEQYF. In DNA, the CDR3 is TGTGCCAGCAGGCCTGACAGGGGTTCCCACGAGCAGTACTTC.

This clonotype was counted between two and nine times. The J gene is TRBJ1-2, the V gene TRBV3-1; D is uncertain. CDR1 LGHDT and CDR2 YNNKEL come from the germline V gene (reference sequence). Deletions cut 0 bases from V and 4 bases from J, with 9 bases between. This CDR3 is 14 amino acids long. The CDR3 DNA reads as TGTGCCAGCAGCCAAGAGTTGGGCAGCTATGGCTACACCTTC. Protein: CASSQELGSYGYTF.

The chain employs TRBV7-2 and TRBJ2-1; the D call may be TRBD1 or TRBD2 (5 bases each). The DNA end is a closer match to TRBJ2-7, so the J assignment may be wrong. CDR3 length: 14 residues. Per germline, CDR1 SGHTA and CDR2 FQGNSA. Here the CDR3 reads CASSSRGGGYEQYF. The CDR3 DNA reads as TGTGCCAGCAGCTCCCGTGGGGGTGGATATGAGCAGTACTTC.

The table lists this clonotype with many counts. The V call is TRBV12-3 or TRBV12-4, the J call TRBJ2-5, with 9 bases matching TRBD1. The CDR3 covers 15 residues. With V trimmed by 5 bases and J by 5 bases, 9 bases remained unmatched. The CDR3 region is CASSTGQGGGETQYF. DNA of the CDR3: TGTGCCAGCAGTACGGGACAGGGTGGAGGGGAGACCCAGTACTTC.

The chain links TRBV6-6 to TRBJ2-1, with TRBD1 matching over 7 bases. Germline CDR1 and CDR2: MNHNY and SVGAGI (reference sequence). Germline trimming cut 0 bases from V and 5 bases from J; bases unmatched to any gene: 7. CDR3 size: 16 residues. This chain's CDR3 is CASSYSVGQTNNEQFF. The CDR3 DNA reads TGTGCCAGCAGTTACTCGGTGGGACAGACAAACAATGAGCAGTTCTTC.

This sequence joins TRBV28 and TRBJ1-1, with D unclear. CDR1 is MDHEN and CDR2 is SYDVKM in the germline V gene. Deletions cut 6 bases from V and 0 bases from J, with 11 bases between. This CDR3 is built from 14 residues. CDR3 region: CASSPPTVNTEAFF. The CDR3 DNA sequence: TGTGCCAGCAGCCCTCCTACAGTGAACACTGAAGCTTTCTTT.

This clonotype was observed a single time. Sequence at one end of the junction differs from germline and may be a read error. The V gene is TRBV7-7, the J gene TRBJ2-4; weak D call: TRBD2 (5 bases). The J call is in doubt because the DNA end fits TRBJ2-5 better. This CDR3 has 13 residues. Germline CDR1 reads SSHAT; CDR2 reads FNYEAQ (reference sequence). CDR3 DNA: TGTGCTAGCAGCCCCGACGGGGAAGAGACCCAGTACTTC. It specifies CASSPDGEETQYF.